This TCR beta chain was retrieved from a study of tumor-infiltrating lymphocytes in localized non-small cell lung cancer. About the research overall: Some samples were collected after neoadjuvant chemotherapy; smokers, never-smokers and several histologies were included. Tumor tissue and non-adjacent uninvolved lung came from each patient.

V dropped 6 bases and J dropped 2 bases, with 17 bases sitting between them. Germline assignment: CDR1 MDHEN and CDR2 SYDVKM. CDR3 size: 15 residues. General observations from the study: Tumors had more T cell infiltration than uninvolved lung, per TCRbeta sequencing and CD3 counts.

For this clone: Its antigen is not known.

The assay was immunoSEQ multiplex PCR, and TCRdb's table has in-frame clones only and misses some. The data contain roughly 20,000 clones, nearly 80% of them singletons. The V call is TRBV28, the J call TRBJ2-7; D gene uncertain. The sequenced material came from lung tumor tissue. The receptor comes from a human donor with non-small cell lung cancer. The CDR3 DNA reads TGTGCCAGCAGCACTACTACGGTGTTTACCTACGAGCAGTACTTC. It is translated as CASSTTTVFTYEQYF.